This TCR beta chain stems from a study of blood T cells in healthy people across ages. Study conclusions and caveats: Naive T cell percentage showed a strong correlation with TCR beta diversity.

Sample-barcoded 5' priming and a J-beta primer mix drove a second PCR of about 6 to 12 cycles. With 12 random nucleotides, a template-switch adaptor tagged each individual cDNA molecule. TCRdb reprocessed the 5' RACE reads via MiXCR and lists one record per CDR3 protein. The repertoire consists of about 1.8 million distinct CDR3 sequences, with around half occurring once and the leading ten covering more than 2%. The CDR3 is 15 residues long. V gave up 0 bases and J gave up 2 bases, with 12 bases separating them. From germline, CDR1 is DFQATT and CDR2 SNEGSKA (reference sequence). This clonotype was seen more than once but under ten times. Its specificity is not known.

The clonotype comes from a middle-aged woman in good health. Sequenced input: blood. The chain combines TRBV20-1 with TRBJ2-3; D is perhaps TRBD2 (6 bases). This chain's CDR3 is CSARDVAGFTDTQYF. The CDR3 bases are TGCAGTGCTAGAGATGTGGCGGGGTTCACAGATACGCAGTATTTT.